This TCR beta chain derives from a study of blood T cell repertoires in COVID-19. About the study: PBMCs, B-cell-depleted T cells, or T cells were the source of the cDNA or gDNA that made up the material.

This clone was seen a few times. Other nucleotide sequences from this sample produce the same CDR3. As handled by the study authors: Counts of nucleated cells, estimated from reference gene primer amplification, were obtained. Assay: immunoSEQ multiplex PCR; the TCRdb copy retains only in-frame clones and omits some. V and J calls and clone size come straight from that table; D and trimming were deduced from the DNA. The sample carries some 120,000 clones, 81% recorded once. Per the germline V gene, CDR1 is SGDLS and CDR2 is YYNGEE. V gave up 2 bases and J gave up 2 bases; unmatched junction bases: 2. CDR3 size: 15 residues.

J is TRBJ2-1 and V is TRBV9; TRBD2 aligns across 9 bases. The sequencing input was peripheral blood. The clonotype originates from a human donor in a cohort sampled during active COVID-19. The CDR3 bases are TGTGCCAGCAGCGTCAGACTAGCGGCCTACAATGAGCAGTTCTTC. It encodes CASSVRLAAYNEQFF.